This TCR beta chain was identified during a study of STAT3 mutations in large granular lymphocyte leukemia. Study overall: Roughly half the longitudinally sequenced T-LGLL patients had canonical STAT3 mutations. Study conclusions and caveats: In T-cell large granular lymphocyte leukemia, about half of patients showed multiple immunodominant subclonotypes. After therapy, about 35% of the 18 patients switched clonotypes, all new clones STAT3 wild type. In several patients, dominant TCR clone burden exceeded STAT3 mutant burden.

From germline, CDR1 is SGHRS and CDR2 YFSETQ. The ends were cut back, 0 bases at V and 0 bases at J, with 7 bases in the middle. The length of the CDR3 is 16 residues. Each sample's TCRbeta library yielded on average approximately 41,000 productive templates. Sequenced by immunoSEQ multiplex PCR; TCRdb stores in-frame clones only, minus some. The sample lists about 5,100 clones; about two thirds were seen once. In regard to this clone: Its antigen remains unknown.

The sequence came from a human donor with T large granular lymphocyte leukemia. Some clones in this sample may be carry-over from other donors' samples. Sequencing was carried out using PBMCs. The chain combines TRBV5-1 with TRBJ1-6, with unresolved D. The CDR3 DNA reads TGCGCCAGCAGCTTGGACAGCAGCTCCTATAATTCACCCCTCCACTTT. Encoded protein: CASSLDSSSYNSPLHF.